The T cell receptor beta chain under discussion was sequenced for a study of T cell repertoires in breast cancer. Study results and limitations: Possibly tumor-specific: fewer than 20 TCR pairs in seven or more tumors, rare in control blood.

Details on this clonotype: Its antigen is currently unknown. One end of the junction varies from germline; a read error may be responsible.

The CDR3 sequence is 15 residues long. Germline CDR1 reads SGHTA; CDR2 reads FQGTGA. Primers covering all TCR V genes were used in emulsion RT-PCR on CD8+ T cells. Unpaired genes were suppressed by blocking oligonucleotides during a second nested PCR. TCRdb passed the emulsion pairing reads through MiXCR, listing each CDR3 protein once. The specimen's table records approximately 90 distinct CDR3 sequences. The chain carries TRBV7-3 and TRBJ1-6, with D hard to call. This receptor was obtained from a pool of human donors with breast cancer or a healthy control (not recorded which). Sequenced sample: CD8+ T cells. The CDR3 DNA is TGTGCCAGCAGCTTAACCGAAGGAGGGAATTCACCCCCCCACTTT. It is translated as CASSLTEGGNSPPHF.